This passage covers 14 T cell receptor beta chains from one sample sequenced in a study of T cell responses to AZD1222 COVID-19 vaccine. This table comes from immunoSEQ multiplex PCR, and its TCRdb copy is limited to in-frame clones, with some not included. The sample has around 100,000 clones, roughly 90% seen once. The material sequenced was peripheral blood, taken on day 0 of AZD1222 vaccination. The receptor source for this set is an adult in good health.

The gene calls are TRBV2 and TRBJ1-1, with D unresolved. Germline loops: CDR1 SNHLY, CDR2 FYNNEI. V lost 2 bases and J 1 base, leaving 8 bases between the germline ends. This CDR3 is 14 amino acids long. CDR3 sequence: CASSEIGRNTEAFF. The CDR3 coding sequence is TGTGCCAGCAGTGAAATTGGCAGGAACACTGAAGCTTTCTTT.

The sample holds one count of this clone. This rearrangement joins TRBV2 to TRBJ2-3; D unclear. V gave up 6 bases and J gave up 2 bases, with 9 bases separating them. The CDR3 has 13 amino acids. Germline CDR1 SNHLY, CDR2 FYNNEI. This CDR3 is CASSGPFTDTQYF. The CDR3 DNA follows: TGTGCCAGCAGCGGGCCATTCACAGATACGCAGTATTTT.

The genes are TRBV6-5 and TRBJ2-1; the match to TRBD2 covers 9 bases. The junction had 11 bases not matched to a gene; V was cut back by 6 bases and J by 8 bases. CDR3 length: 15 residues. Germline-derived CDR1 and CDR2 are MNHEY and SVGAGI. CDR3: CASRGWKREADEQFF. CDR3 nucleotides: TGTGCCAGCAGGGGTTGGAAGCGGGAGGCAGATGAGCAGTTCTTC.

The CDR3 DNA follows: TGTGCCAGCAGCTTAGATTTGGAGACCCAGTACTTC. Its translation is CASSLDLETQYF. The rearrangement joins TRBV7-6 to TRBJ2-5; no clear D gene. Germline V lookup: CDR1 SGHVS, CDR2 FNYEAQ. The CDR3 loop spans 12 amino acids. Between the trimmed V and J ends, which lost 1 base and 5 bases, there was a span of 5 bases.

The chain has TRBV4-3 and TRBJ1-3; no clear D. The CDR3 covers 15 residues. Trimming stripped 1 base from V and 0 bases from J, with 7 bases between. The germline V gene has CDR1 LGHNA and CDR2 YSLEER. CDR3 bases: TGCGCCAGCAGCCAAGGGCAGTACTCTGGAAACACCATATATTTT. Protein: CASSQGQYSGNTIYF.

The J gene is TRBJ2-5, the V gene TRBV14; TRBD1 aligns across 7 bases. CDR3 length: 13 amino acids. Germline CDR1 SGHDN, CDR2 FVKESK. Trimming at V came to 6 bases and at J to 7 bases, leaving 8 bases not matched to a gene. This chain's CDR3 is CASRRGGEGTQYF. In DNA form, the CDR3 reads TGTGCCAGCAGACGAGGGGGCGAGGGGACCCAGTACTTC.

The CDR3 reads CASSDTGGGYEQYF. As DNA, the CDR3 is TGTGCCAGCAGCGATACAGGGGGCGGATACGAGCAGTACTTC. This rearrangement joins TRBV5-6 to TRBJ2-7, with TRBD1 identical over 9 bases. With V trimmed by 4 bases and J by 4 bases, 6 bases remained unmatched. This CDR3 is 14 amino acids long. CDR1 is SGHDT, CDR2 YYEEEE, per germline.

This sequence joins TRBV4-2 and TRBJ1-4; D might be TRBD1 (6 bases). This CDR3 is 15 amino acids long. From germline, CDR1 is LGHNA and CDR2 YNFKEQ. Trimming cost V 2 bases and J 8 bases, with 15 bases left between them. The CDR3 nucleotides read TGTGCCAGCAGCCAACAACAGGGTCTGAACGAAAAACTGTTTTTT. Amino acid sequence: CASSQQQGLNEKLFF.

This sequence joins TRBV7-9 and TRBJ1-2; D not certain. Germline assignment: CDR1 SEHNR and CDR2 FQNEAQ (reference sequence). Deletions cut 0 bases from V and 3 bases from J, with 20 bases between. CDR3 length: 18 amino acids. CDR3 sequence reads: CASSLAPTLRGLDYGYTF. Written as DNA, the CDR3 is TGTGCCAGCAGCTTAGCCCCGACTCTCCGTGGGTTAGACTATGGCTACACCTTC.

The chain carries TRBV19 and TRBJ1-2, with D uncertain. The CDR3 length is 14 residues. Deletions cut 0 bases from V and 2 bases from J, with 7 bases between. Germline assignment: CDR1 LNHDA and CDR2 SQIVND (reference sequence). The CDR3, as DNA: TGTGCCAGTAGTATAGATGGACGGAACTATGGCTACACCTTC. This codes for CASSIDGRNYGYTF.

CDR3 amino acids: CASSVGGGGSPLHF. The CDR3 DNA sequence: TGTGCCAGCAGCGTAGGGGGGGGAGGTTCACCCCTCCACTTT. The chain combines TRBV9 with TRBJ1-6; maybe TRBD1 (5 bases). V was cut by 0 bases and J by 9 bases, with 10 bases left in between. The germline gives CDR1 SGDLS, CDR2 YYNGEE. CDR3 length: 14 amino acids.

The chain combines TRBV27 with TRBJ2-1; 13 bases map to TRBD2. J gave up 6 bases and V 4 bases, and 9 bases lay outside the gene matches. The CDR3 runs to 17 residues. CDR1 MNHEY and CDR2 SMNVEV come from the germline V gene (reference sequence). CDR3 loop: CASSSGVWTSGSNEQFF. The CDR3 nucleotides read TGTGCCAGCAGTTCAGGCGTATGGACTAGCGGGAGCAATGAGCAGTTCTTC.

The V and J genes are TRBV19 and TRBJ2-4, with D maybe TRBD2 (6 bases). The germline V gene has CDR1 LNHDA and CDR2 SQIVND (reference sequence). Trimming left V 8 bases short and J 3 bases short, with 17 bases between. This CDR3 is 15 amino acids long. The CDR3 loop is CASEESAEGKNIQYF. The CDR3 nucleotides are TGTGCCAGTGAAGAATCAGCGGAGGGCAAAAACATTCAGTACTTC.

V usage is TRBV28 and J usage is TRBJ1-5; TRBD1 aligns across 8 bases. CDR3 length: 17 residues. Germline V gives CDR1 MDHEN, CDR2 SYDVKM. V lost 3 bases and J lost 1; bases outside the gene matches: 8. In nucleotides, the CDR3 is TGTGCCAGCAGTTTTGGGCTGGGGGACAGGAGCAATCAGCCCCAGCATTTT. Translated: CASSFGLGDRSNQPQHF. Full variable domain (remainder filled in from reference TRBV28 and TRBJ1-5): DVKVTQSSRYLVKRTGEKVFLECVQDMDHENMFWYRQDPGLGLRLIYFSYDVKMKEKGDIPEGYSVSREKKERFSLILESASTNQTSMYLCASSFGLGDRSNQPQHFGDGTRLSIL.